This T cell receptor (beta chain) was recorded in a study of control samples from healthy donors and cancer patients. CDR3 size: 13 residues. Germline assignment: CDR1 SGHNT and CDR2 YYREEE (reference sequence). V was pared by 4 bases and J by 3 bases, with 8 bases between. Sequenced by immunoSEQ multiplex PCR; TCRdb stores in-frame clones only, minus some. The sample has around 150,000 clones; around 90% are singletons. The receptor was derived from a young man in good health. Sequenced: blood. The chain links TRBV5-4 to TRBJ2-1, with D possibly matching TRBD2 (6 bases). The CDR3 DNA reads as TGTGCCAGCAGCCCGGGACTCTACAATGAGCAGTTCTTC. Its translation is CASSPGLYNEQFF.